Listed below are T cell receptor beta chains from one sample, sequenced in a study of blood T cell repertoires in COVID-19. Clones were sequenced by immunoSEQ multiplex PCR, and TCRdb holds only the in-frame ones, with some missing. The sample yields fewer than 200,000 clones, approximately 85% seen once. What was sequenced was peripheral blood. All receptors derive from a man aged 60-69 years who had recovered from COVID-19. Each CDR3 is given with its conserved first and last residue. Each record gives: D gene, clone size, V gene, J gene, CDR3 DNA, CDR3 protein. A D gene is named only where the DNA matches it firmly. Size is omitted from some rows. Given values are once, few, many or a class for expanded clones.

TRBD1,.,TRBV5-4,TRBJ1-1,TGTGCCAGCAGCTCTCGGCCTGCAGGGGGTTCGATGAACACTGAAGCTTTCTTT,CASSSRPAGGSMNTEAFF
TRBD1,.,TRBV9,TRBJ2-1,TGTGCCAGCAGCCCCTGGACAGGGAACAATGAGCAGTTCTTC,CASSPWTGNNEQFF
.,.,TRBV6-5,TRBJ2-7,TGTGCCAGCAGTTACTCCGGACAGGGAGGGTCCTACGAGCAGTACTTC,CASSYSGQGGSYEQYF
TRBD1,.,TRBV5-1,TRBJ1-1,TGCGCCAGCACCCTGTGGGACAGGGCCAACACTGAAGCTTTCTTT,CASTLWDRANTEAFF
TRBD2,once,TRBV4-1,TRBJ2-7,TGCGCCAGCAGTAGGACTAGCGGAAACTACGAGCAGTACTTC,CASSRTSGNYEQYF
TRBD1,.,TRBV7-9,TRBJ1-2,TGTGCCAGCAGCTCTCAGGGACAGGGGTCTGATGGCTACACCTTC,CASSSQGQGSDGYTF
TRBD1,.,TRBV6-5,TRBJ1-2,TGTGCCAGCAGCCCGCCAGGGGGCGCTTATGGCTACACCTTC,CASSPPGGAYGYTF
.,.,TRBV4-3,TRBJ1-6,TGCGCCAGTAGGGCGGACAGCTCCTATAATTCACCCCTCCACTTT,CASRADSSYNSPLHF
TRBD1,once,TRBV11-3,TRBJ2-5,TGTGCCAGCAGCTTTGGGACAGGGATTTCAGAGACCCAGTACTTC,CASSFGTGISETQYF
.,.,TRBV2,TRBJ2-3,TGTGCCAGCAGTTGGTCACTAGAGGCAGATACGCAGTATTTT,CASSWSLEADTQYF
.,.,TRBV30,TRBJ1-3,TGTGCTTGGGCCCCAGGAAACACCATATATTTT,CAWAPGNTIYF
.,.,TRBV6-6,TRBJ2-7,TGTGCCAGCAGTTACGAGGGCTACGAGCAGTACTTC,CASSYEGYEQYF
TRBD1,.,TRBV6-5,TRBJ1-6,TGTGCCAGCAGTTATGGACAGGGACTCTCACCCCTCCACTTT,CASSYGQGLSPLHF
.,.,TRBV9,TRBJ2-2,TGTGCCAGCAGCGTAGTGCCAGGACAGACATCGAACACCGGGGAGCTGTTTTTT,CASSVVPGQTSNTGELFF
.,.,TRBV7-3,TRBJ1-1,TGTGCCAGCTGCAGGGGCCCAAACACTGAAGCTTTCTTT,CASCRGPNTEAFF
TRBD1,once,TRBV27,TRBJ1-2,TGTGCCAGCAGCATTAGTTCAGGGGGACCCAACTATGGCTACACCTTC,CASSISSGGPNYGYTF
TRBD2,.,TRBV7-3,TRBJ2-1,TGTGCCAGCAGCTTAAGAGCGGGGGGGCCCGATGAGCAGTTCTTC,CASSLRAGGPDEQFF
TRBD1,once,TRBV7-8,TRBJ1-2,TGTGCCAGCAGCTTCAACCGAGGACAGGGTAATAGCGGCTACACCTTC,CASSFNRGQGNSGYTF
TRBD1,.,TRBV5-4,TRBJ1-1,TGTGCCAGCAGCTGGGACAGGTCAAACACTGAAGCTTTCTTT,CASSWDRSNTEAFF
.,.,TRBV6-4,TRBJ1-1,TGTGCCAGCAGTAAAGAGAGGAACACTGAAGCTTTCTTT,CASSKERNTEAFF
TRBD2,.,TRBV5-1,TRBJ2-2,TGCGCCAGCAGCTTGGCGCCCCAGACTAGCGGGGGGGCAGCTGGCGGGGAGCTGTTTTTT,CASSLAPQTSGGAAGGELFF
TRBD2,few,TRBV7-7,TRBJ2-3,TGTGCTAGCAGCTTAGGAGGACTAGCGGGGGCGGGGACAGATACGCAGTATTTT,CASSLGGLAGAGTDTQYF
.,.,TRBV19,TRBJ1-1,TGTGCCAGTAGGCGAGGGCAGGTGGGGACTGAAGCTTTCTTT,CASRRGQVGTEAFF
TRBD1,.,TRBV7-3,TRBJ2-6,TGTGCCAGCTCTGAACGGACAGGGGGCAGTTCTGGGGCCAACGTCCTGACTTTC,CASSERTGGSSGANVLTF
.,.,TRBV7-2,TRBJ2-7,TGTGCCAGCAGCTCGGAGGCTGTCACCTACGAGCAGTACTTC,CASSSEAVTYEQYF
TRBD2,.,TRBV30,TRBJ2-1,TGTGCCTGGAAACGGGGGGGCTCCTACAATGAGCAGTTCTTC,CAWKRGGSYNEQFF
TRBD1,.,TRBV11-2,TRBJ2-7,TGTGCCAGCAGCCCCGCTCACTCGACAGGGCAAACCTACGAGCAGTACTTC,CASSPAHSTGQTYEQYF
.,.,TRBV7-2,TRBJ2-3,TGTGCCAGCAGCTTTAGGGGTGGGGATACGCAGTATTTT,CASSFRGGDTQYF
TRBD1,.,TRBV19,TRBJ1-4,TGTGCCAGTAGTATTCAGGGGGCTGGTGAAAAACTGTTTTTT,CASSIQGAGEKLFF
.,.,TRBV3-1/TRBV3-2,TRBJ1-2,TGTGCCAGCAGCCTCTCCCCAGCGAACTATGGCTACACCTTC,CASSLSPANYGYTF
.,.,TRBV7-9,TRBJ2-1,TGTGCCAGCAGCACCCAGGGGCCCTTGAGTGAGCAGTTCTTC,CASSTQGPLSEQFF
.,.,TRBV5-4,TRBJ2-6,TGTGCCAGCAGCACCCGTTCACAGGGAATCTCTGGGGCCAACGTCCTGACTTTC,CASSTRSQGISGANVLTF